This T cell receptor (beta chain) was obtained from a study of cytomegalovirus exposure and HLA in healthy donors. Amplification used 60 Vbeta primers and 13 Jbeta primers. The protocol was immunoSEQ multiplex PCR, while the TCRdb copy is restricted to in-frame clones and leaves out a portion. This sample has some 160,000 clones, with about 84% found just once. This clone has just one count. Its antigen is undetermined. This CDR3 is built from 13 residues. V dropped 0 bases and J dropped 7 bases, with 9 bases sitting between them. Germline CDR1 and CDR2: SGHDN and FVKESK. Study-wide results and caveats: Presence/absence analyses treated sequencing depth as roughly uniform across donors. A missense variant in DCLRE1C was later tied to TCR beta V- and J-gene trimming.

This chain connects TRBV14 to TRBJ1-1; D is unclear. The TCR originated in a male donor in good health and CMV-seronegative. Sequencing used PBMCs. The CDR3 DNA is TGTGCCAGCAGCCAAGATCAGTGGCTTGAAGCTTTCTTT. As protein: CASSQDQWLEAFF.